A selection of T cell receptor beta chains follows, all from one sample in a study of OX40 agonist ivuxolimab in advanced cancers. Only in-frame clones appear in the TCRdb table, and some are missing; sequencing was by immunoSEQ multiplex PCR. The sample records around 80,000 clones, more than 75% being singletons. This specimen was CD4+ or CD8+ T cells sorted from blood, taken in a trial of the OX40 agonist ivuxolimab. These receptors were taken from an adult with an advanced solid tumor such as melanoma, head and neck, liver or kidney cancer. CDR3s include the opening cysteine and the closing phenylalanine or tryptophan. Fields, in order: J gene, V gene, CDR3 protein.

TRBJ1-2,TRBV5-4,CASSLRGWGYGYTF
TRBJ2-2,TRBV29-1,CSVDKYGVAGELFF
TRBJ1-1,TRBV7-6,CASSEGQGNTEAFF
TRBJ2-5,TRBV9,CASPGRETQYF
TRBJ1-2,TRBV19,CASSIYGAEDGYTF
TRBJ2-2,TRBV9,CASSALGAGYTGELFF
TRBJ2-5,TRBV5-1,CASRGQPTQETQYF
TRBJ2-6,TRBV30,CAWTSGPHSGANVLTF
TRBJ1-1,TRBV29-1,CSATPNTEAFF
TRBJ1-1,TRBV27,CASSRTGDTEAFF
TRBJ2-5,TRBV2,CASSEDWYQETQYF
TRBJ1-1,TRBV6-6,CASSYFPRGRDTEAFF
TRBJ1-1,TRBV7-2,CASSLVDRQTEAFF
TRBJ2-2,TRBV5-1,CASSLLADANTGELFF
TRBJ2-2,TRBV7-3,CASSPALAGTGELFF
TRBJ2-7,TRBV7-9,CASSPKVRGSSYEQYF
TRBJ2-3,TRBV5-1,CASSSRLGRDTQYF
TRBJ1-6,TRBV5-1,CASSLRTTNSPLHF
TRBJ2-5,TRBV18,CASSRLPAGRMQETQYF
TRBJ1-2,TRBV19,CASSTTAANYGYTF
TRBJ1-5,TRBV28,CASSLPAGQRPQHF
TRBJ1-6,TRBV5-1,CASSLWGQNSNSPLHF
TRBJ1-3,TRBV4-2,CASSQDSQVTSGNTIYF
TRBJ2-1,TRBV5-1,CASSLSQEYNEQFF
NA,TRBV7-2,CASSSGGLSGTAPYEQYF
TRBJ1-1,TRBV30,CAWTDLEGAFF
TRBJ2-7,TRBV19,CASSMSFSTYEQYF
TRBJ2-2,TRBV2,CASSVRARTGELFF
TRBJ2-3,TRBV11-3,CASSSGTSGTTDTQYF
TRBJ1-4,TRBV2,CASREGGHNEKLFF
TRBJ1-1,TRBV12-5,CASGLTTQHPAFF
TRBJ1-1,TRBV29-1,CSAKPTEAFF
TRBJ2-1,TRBV11-3,CASSLGRVSYNEQFF
TRBJ2-2,TRBV19,CATQRGQTYTGELFF
TRBJ1-5,TRBV7-6,CASSGRTAEGPQHF